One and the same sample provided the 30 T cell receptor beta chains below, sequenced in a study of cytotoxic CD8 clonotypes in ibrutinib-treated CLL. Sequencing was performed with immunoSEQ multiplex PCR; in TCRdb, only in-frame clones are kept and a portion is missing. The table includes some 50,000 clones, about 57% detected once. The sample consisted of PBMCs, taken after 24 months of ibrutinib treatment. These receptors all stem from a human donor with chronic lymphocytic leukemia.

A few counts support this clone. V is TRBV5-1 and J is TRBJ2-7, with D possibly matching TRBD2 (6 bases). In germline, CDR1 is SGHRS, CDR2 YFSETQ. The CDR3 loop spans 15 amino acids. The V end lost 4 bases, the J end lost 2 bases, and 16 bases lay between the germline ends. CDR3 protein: CASSAGTVLTYEQYF. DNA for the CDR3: TGCGCCAGCAGCGCCGGGACTGTCCTAACCTACGAGCAGTACTTC. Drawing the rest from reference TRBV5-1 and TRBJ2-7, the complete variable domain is KAGVTQTPRYLIKTRGQQVTLSCSPISGHRSVSWYQQTPGQGLQFLFEYFSETQRNKGNFPGRFSGRQFSNSRSEMNVSTLELGDSALYLCASSAGTVLTYEQYFGPGTRLTVT.

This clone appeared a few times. The CDR3 is CASSLATGTVSYEQYF. CDR3 nucleotides: TGCGCCAGCAGCTTGGCCACGGGGACAGTTTCCTACGAGCAGTACTTC. J is TRBJ2-7 and V is TRBV5-1; 7 positions agree with TRBD1. The V and J ends lost 0 bases and 1 base, in that order; junction bases with no gene match: 7. Germline V gene lookup returns CDR1 SGHRS and CDR2 YFSETQ. CDR3 length: 16 amino acids.

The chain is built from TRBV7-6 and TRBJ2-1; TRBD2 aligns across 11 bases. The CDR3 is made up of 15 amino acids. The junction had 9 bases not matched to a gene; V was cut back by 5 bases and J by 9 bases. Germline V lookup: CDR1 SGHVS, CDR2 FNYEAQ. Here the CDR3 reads CASSDYSGGASEQFF. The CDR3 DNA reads TGTGCCAGCAGCGACTATAGCGGGGGGGCGAGTGAGCAGTTCTTC.

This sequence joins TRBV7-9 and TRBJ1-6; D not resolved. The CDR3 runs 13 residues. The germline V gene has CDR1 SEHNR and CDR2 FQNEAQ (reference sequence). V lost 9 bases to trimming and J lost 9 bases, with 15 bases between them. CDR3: CASQPGRGSPLHF. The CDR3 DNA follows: TGTGCCAGTCAACCGGGTCGTGGTTCACCCCTCCACTTT.

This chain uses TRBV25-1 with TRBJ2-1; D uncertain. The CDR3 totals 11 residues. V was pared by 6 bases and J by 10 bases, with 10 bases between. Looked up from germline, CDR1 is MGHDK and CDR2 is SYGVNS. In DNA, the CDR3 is TGTGCCAGCAGCCTACTCTGGGAGCAGTTCTTC. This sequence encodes CASSLLWEQFF.

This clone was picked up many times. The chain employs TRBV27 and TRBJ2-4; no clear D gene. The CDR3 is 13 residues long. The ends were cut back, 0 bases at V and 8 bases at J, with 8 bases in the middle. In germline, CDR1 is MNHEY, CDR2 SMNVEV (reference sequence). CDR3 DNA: TGTGCCAGCAGTTTATCGTCAAGTGACATTCAGTACTTC. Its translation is CASSLSSSDIQYF.

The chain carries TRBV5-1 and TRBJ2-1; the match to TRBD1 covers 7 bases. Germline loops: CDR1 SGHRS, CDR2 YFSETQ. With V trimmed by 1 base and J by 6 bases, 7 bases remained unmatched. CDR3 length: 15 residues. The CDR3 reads CASSLTAGGSNEQFF. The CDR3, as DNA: TGCGCCAGCAGCTTGACGGCAGGGGGTAGCAATGAGCAGTTCTTC.

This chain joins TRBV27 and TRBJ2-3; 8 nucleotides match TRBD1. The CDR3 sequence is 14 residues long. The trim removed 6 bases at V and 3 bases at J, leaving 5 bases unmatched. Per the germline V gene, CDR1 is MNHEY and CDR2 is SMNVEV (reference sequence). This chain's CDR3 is CASRSDRVTDTQYF. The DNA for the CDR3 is TGTGCCAGCAGATCGGACAGGGTTACAGATACGCAGTATTTT.

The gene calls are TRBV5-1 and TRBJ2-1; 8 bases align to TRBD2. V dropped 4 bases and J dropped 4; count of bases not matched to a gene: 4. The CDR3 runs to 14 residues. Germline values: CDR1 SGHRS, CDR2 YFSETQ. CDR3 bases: TGCGCCAGCAGCAACCAGCGGGGGTACAATGAGCAGTTCTTC. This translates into CASSNQRGYNEQFF.

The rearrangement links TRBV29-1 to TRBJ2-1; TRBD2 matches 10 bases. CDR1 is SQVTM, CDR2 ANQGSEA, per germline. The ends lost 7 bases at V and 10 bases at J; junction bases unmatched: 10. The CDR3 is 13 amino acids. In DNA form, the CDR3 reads TGCAGCGCTGACTGGCTAGCGGGGGCCGAGCAGTTCTTC. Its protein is CSADWLAGAEQFF.

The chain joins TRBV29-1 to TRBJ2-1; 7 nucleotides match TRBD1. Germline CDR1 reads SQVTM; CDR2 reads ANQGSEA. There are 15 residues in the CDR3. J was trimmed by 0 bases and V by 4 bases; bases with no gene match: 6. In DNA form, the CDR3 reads TGCAGCGTTGCGGGACAGCCTCCCTCCTACAATGAGCAGTTCTTC. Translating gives CSVAGQPPSYNEQFF.

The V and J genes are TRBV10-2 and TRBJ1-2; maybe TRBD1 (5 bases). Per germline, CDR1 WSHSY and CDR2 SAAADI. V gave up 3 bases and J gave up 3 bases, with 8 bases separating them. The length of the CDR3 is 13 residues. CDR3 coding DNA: TGCGCCAGCAGTGAATCGGGGGACTATGGCTACACCTTC. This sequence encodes CASSESGDYGYTF.

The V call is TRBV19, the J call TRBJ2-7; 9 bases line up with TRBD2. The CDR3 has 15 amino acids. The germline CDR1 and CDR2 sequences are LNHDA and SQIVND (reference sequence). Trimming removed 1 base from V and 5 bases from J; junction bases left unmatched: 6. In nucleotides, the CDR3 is TGTGCCAGTAGTATAGCGTCCCTAGCGGGGCACGAGCAGTACTTC. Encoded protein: CASSIASLAGHEQYF.

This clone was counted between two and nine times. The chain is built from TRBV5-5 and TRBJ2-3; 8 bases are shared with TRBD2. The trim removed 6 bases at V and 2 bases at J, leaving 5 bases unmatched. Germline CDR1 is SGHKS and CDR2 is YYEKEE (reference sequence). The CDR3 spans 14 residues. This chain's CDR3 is CASMERGTTDTQYF. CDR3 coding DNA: TGTGCCAGCATGGAGCGGGGGACCACAGATACGCAGTATTTT.

CDR3 protein: CASSQVSPPPLHF. Here the CDR3 DNA reads TGTGCCAGCAGCCAGGTTAGCCCTCCACCCCTCCACTTT. This chain links TRBV6-6 with TRBJ1-6; D is unresolved. Germline V gene sequence: CDR1 MNHNY, CDR2 SVGAGI (reference sequence). The CDR3 has 13 amino acids. Trimming removed 6 bases at V and 11 bases at J, with 14 bases between.

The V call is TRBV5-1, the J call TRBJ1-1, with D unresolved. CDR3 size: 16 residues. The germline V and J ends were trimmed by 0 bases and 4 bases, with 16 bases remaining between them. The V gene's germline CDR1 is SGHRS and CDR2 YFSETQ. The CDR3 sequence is CASSLAADGMGTEAFF. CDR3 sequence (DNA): TGCGCCAGCAGCTTGGCGGCGGACGGGATGGGCACTGAAGCTTTCTTT.

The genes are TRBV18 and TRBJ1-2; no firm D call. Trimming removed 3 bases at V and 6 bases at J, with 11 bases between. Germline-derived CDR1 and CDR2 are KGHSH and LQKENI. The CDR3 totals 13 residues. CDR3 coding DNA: TGTGCCAGCTCACCTAGTGGTGGGGATGGCTACACCTTC. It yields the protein CASSPSGGDGYTF.

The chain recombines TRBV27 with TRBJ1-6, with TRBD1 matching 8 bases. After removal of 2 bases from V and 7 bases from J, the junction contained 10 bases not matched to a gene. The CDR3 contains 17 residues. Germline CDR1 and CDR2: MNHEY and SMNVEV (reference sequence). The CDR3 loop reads CASSLHFGQGRNSPLHF. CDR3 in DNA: TGTGCCAGCAGTTTACATTTCGGACAGGGACGGAATTCACCCCTCCACTTT.

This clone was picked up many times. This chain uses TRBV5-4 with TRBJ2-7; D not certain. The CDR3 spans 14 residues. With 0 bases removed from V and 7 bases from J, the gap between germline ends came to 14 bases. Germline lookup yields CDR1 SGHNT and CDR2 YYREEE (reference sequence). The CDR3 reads CASSLVGGLSEQYF. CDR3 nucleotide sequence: TGTGCCAGCAGCTTGGTAGGCGGCCTGAGTGAGCAGTACTTC.

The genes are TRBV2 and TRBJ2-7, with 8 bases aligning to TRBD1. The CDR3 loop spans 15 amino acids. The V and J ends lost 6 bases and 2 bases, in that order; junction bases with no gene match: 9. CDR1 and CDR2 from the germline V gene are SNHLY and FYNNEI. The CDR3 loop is CASSGSDRAAYEQYF. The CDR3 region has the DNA TGTGCCAGCAGCGGATCGGACAGGGCCGCCTACGAGCAGTACTTC.

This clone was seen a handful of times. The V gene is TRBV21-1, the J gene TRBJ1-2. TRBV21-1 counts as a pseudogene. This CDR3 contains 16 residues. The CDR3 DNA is TGTGCCAGCAGCAAAGTTGGGGGTAAGGGGTACTATGGCTACACCTTC. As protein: CASSKVGGKGYYGYTF.

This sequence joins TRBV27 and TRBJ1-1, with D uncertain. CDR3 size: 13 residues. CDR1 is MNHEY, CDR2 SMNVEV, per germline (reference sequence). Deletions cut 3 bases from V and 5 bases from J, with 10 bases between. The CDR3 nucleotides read TGTGCCAGCAGTTTTGGACTGGGGACTGAAGCTTTCTTT. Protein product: CASSFGLGTEAFF.

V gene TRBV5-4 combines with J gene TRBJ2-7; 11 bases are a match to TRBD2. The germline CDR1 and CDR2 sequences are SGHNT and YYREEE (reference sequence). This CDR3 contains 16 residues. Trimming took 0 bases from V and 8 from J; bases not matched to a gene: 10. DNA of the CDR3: TGTGCCAGCAGCTTGGCCCCGACTAGCGGGGTACGGAAGCAGTACTTC. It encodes CASSLAPTSGVRKQYF.

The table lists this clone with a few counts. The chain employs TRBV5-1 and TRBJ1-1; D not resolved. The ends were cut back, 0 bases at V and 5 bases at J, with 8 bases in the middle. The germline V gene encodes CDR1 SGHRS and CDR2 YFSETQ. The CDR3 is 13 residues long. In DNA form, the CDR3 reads TGCGCCAGCAGCTTGGAGGGAAATACTGAAGCTTTCTTT. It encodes CASSLEGNTEAFF.

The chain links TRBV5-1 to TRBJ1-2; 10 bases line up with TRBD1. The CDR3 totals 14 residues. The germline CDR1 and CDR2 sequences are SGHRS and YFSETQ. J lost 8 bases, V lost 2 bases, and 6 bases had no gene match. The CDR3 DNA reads TGCGCCAGCAGCTTCAGACAGGGGGCTGACGGCTACACCTTC. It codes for CASSFRQGADGYTF. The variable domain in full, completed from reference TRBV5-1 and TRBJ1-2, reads KAGVTQTPRYLIKTRGQQVTLSCSPISGHRSVSWYQQTPGQGLQFLFEYFSETQRNKGNFPGRFSGRQFSNSRSEMNVSTLELGDSALYLCASSFRQGADGYTFGSGTRLTVV.

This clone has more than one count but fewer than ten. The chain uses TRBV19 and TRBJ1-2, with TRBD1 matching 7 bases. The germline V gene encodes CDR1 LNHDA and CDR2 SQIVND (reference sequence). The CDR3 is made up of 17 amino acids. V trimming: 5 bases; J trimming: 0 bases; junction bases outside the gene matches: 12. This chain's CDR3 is CASSWRDSSRSNYGYTF. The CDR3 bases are TGTGCCAGTAGTTGGAGGGACAGTAGTCGATCTAACTATGGCTACACCTTC.

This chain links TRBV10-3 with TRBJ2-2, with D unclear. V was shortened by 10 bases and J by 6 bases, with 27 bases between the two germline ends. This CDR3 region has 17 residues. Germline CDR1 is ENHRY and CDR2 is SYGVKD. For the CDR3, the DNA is TGTGCCACTACACTAAGCCTCGGCAGCGAGATGGCCGGGGAGCTGTTTTTT. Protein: CATTLSLGSEMAGELFF.

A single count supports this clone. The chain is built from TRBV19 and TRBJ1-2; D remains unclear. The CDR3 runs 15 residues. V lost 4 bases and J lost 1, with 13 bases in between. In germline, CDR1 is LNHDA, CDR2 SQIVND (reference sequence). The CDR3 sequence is CASSTLRQLNYGYTF. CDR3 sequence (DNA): TGTGCCAGTAGTACCCTTCGGCAGCTTAACTATGGCTACACCTTC. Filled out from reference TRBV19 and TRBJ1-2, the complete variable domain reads DGGITQSPKYLFRKEGQNVTLSCEQNLNHDAMYWYRQDPGQGLRLIYYSQIVNDFQKGDIAEGYSVSREKKESFPLTVTSAQKNPTAFYLCASSTLRQLNYGYTFGSGTRLTVV.

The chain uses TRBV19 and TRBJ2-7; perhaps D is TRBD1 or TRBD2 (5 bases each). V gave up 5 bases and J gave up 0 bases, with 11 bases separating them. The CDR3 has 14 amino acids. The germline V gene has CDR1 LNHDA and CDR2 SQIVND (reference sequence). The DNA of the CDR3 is TGTGCCAGTAGTCACCGGGACGGCTCCTACGAGCAGTACTTC. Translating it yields CASSHRDGSYEQYF.

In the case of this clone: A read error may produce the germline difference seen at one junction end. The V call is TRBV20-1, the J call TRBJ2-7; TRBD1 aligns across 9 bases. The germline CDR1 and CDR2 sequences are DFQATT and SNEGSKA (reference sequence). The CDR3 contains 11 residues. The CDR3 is CSARDRDRGFF. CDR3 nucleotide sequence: TGCAGTGCTAGAGATCGCGACAGGGGGTTCTTC.